This TCR beta chain emerged from a study of T cell repertoires in cytomegalovirus infection. The CDR3 has 15 amino acids. Germline CDR1 DFQATT, CDR2 SNEGSKA (reference sequence). V lost 1 base to trimming and J lost 2 bases; unmatched junction nucleotides: 8. A single record per CDR3 protein comes from TCRdb applying MiXCR to the reads. The repertoire holds around 100,000 distinct CDR3 sequences, with less than 25% as singletons. This clonotype was obtained from a human donor in good health (CMV status not recorded). Some clones in this sample may be carry-over from other donors' samples. J is TRBJ2-7 and V is TRBV20-1, with TRBD1 matching 7 bases. Sequencing was performed on CD8+ T cells from PBMCs. CDR3 in amino acids: CSARGLRDRPYEQYF. In nucleotides, the CDR3 is TGCAGTGCTAGAGGACTCCGGGACAGACCCTACGAGCAGTACTTC.